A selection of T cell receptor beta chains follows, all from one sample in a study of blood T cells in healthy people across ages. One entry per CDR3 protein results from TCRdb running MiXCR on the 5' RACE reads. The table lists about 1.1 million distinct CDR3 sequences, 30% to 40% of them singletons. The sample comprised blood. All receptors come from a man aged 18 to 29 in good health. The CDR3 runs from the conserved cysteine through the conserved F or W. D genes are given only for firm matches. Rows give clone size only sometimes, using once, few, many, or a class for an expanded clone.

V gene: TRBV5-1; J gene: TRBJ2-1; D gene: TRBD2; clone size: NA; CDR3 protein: CASSWSPGTTNEQFF; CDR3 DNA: TGCGCCAGCAGCTGGTCTCCCGGGACTACTAATGAGCAGTTCTTC
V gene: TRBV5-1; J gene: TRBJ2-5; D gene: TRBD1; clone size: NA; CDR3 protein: CASSLNPTGVEETQYF; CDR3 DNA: TGCGCCAGCAGCTTGAATCCCACAGGGGTTGAAGAGACCCAGTACTTC
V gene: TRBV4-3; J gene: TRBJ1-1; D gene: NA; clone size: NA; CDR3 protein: CASSLTDSGSEAFF; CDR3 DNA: TGCGCCAGCAGCCTCACCGACAGTGGATCTGAAGCTTTCTTT
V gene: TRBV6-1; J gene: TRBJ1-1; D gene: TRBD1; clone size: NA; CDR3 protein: CASSEQGALTEAFF; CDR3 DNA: TGTGCCAGCAGTGAACAGGGGGCTCTCACTGAAGCTTTCTTT
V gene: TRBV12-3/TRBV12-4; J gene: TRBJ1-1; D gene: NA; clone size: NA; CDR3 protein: CASRFGGRGTEAFF; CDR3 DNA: TGTGCCAGCAGATTTGGGGGGCGAGGCACTGAAGCTTTCTTT
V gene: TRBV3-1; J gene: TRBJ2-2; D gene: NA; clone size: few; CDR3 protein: CASSSRAGNGELFF; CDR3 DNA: TGTGCCAGCAGCTCAAGAGCTGGGAACGGGGAGCTGTTTTTT
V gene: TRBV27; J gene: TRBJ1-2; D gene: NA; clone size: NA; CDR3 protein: CASSLGVMGGYTF; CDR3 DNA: TGTGCCAGCAGCCTAGGGGTGATGGGCGGCTACACCTTC
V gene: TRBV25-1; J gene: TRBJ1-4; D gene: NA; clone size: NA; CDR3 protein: CASSWGRPGKLFF; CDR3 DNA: TGTGCCAGCAGTTGGGGTCGCCCCGGAAAACTGTTTTTT
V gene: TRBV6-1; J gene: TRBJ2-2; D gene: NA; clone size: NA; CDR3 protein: CASSGRANTGELFF; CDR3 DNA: TGTGCCAGCAGTGGCAGGGCAAACACCGGGGAGCTGTTTTTT
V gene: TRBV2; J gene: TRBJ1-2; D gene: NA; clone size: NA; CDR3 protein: CASSEDVKGGYTF; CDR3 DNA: TGTGCCAGCAGTGAAGACGTTAAAGGGGGCTACACCTTC
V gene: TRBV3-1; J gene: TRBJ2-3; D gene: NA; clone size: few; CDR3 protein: CASSQSRGNTQYF; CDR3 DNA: TGTGCCAGCAGCCAAAGCAGGGGCAATACGCAGTATTTT
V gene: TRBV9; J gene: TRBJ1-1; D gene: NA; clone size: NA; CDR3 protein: CASSVDPARTEAFF; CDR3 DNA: TGTGCCAGCAGCGTAGACCCGGCCAGGACTGAAGCTTTCTTT
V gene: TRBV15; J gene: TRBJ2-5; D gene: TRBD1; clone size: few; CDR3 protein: CATSRDLGQGLETQYF; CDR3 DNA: TGTGCCACCAGCAGAGATCTCGGACAGGGGCTGGAGACCCAGTACTTC
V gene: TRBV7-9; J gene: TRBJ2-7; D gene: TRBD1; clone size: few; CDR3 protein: CASSANTGTGTYEQYF; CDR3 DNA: TGTGCCAGCAGCGCCAATACCGGGACAGGGACCTACGAGCAGTACTTC
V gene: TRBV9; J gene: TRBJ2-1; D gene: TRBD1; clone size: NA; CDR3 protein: CASSVAPGGYNEQFF; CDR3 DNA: TGTGCCAGCAGCGTAGCGCCAGGGGGTTACAATGAGCAGTTCTTC
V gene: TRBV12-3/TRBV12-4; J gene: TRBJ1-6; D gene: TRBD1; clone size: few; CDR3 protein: CASSLTGINSPLHF; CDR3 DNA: TGTGCCAGCAGTCTGACAGGGATCAATTCACCCCTCCACTTT
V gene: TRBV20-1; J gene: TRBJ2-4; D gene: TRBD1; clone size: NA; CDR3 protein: CSADRGAEKNIQYF; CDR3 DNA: TGCAGTGCGGACAGGGGCGCCGAGAAAAACATTCAGTACTTC
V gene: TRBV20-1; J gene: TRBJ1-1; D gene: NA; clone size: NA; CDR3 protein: CSARSGGRTEAFF; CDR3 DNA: TGCAGTGCTAGGAGTGGGGGGAGGACTGAAGCTTTCTTT
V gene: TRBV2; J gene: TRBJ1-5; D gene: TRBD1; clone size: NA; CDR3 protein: CASSAEGRGILSNQPQHF; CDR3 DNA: TGTGCCAGCAGTGCTGAGGGCAGGGGGATTCTGAGCAATCAGCCCCAGCATTTT
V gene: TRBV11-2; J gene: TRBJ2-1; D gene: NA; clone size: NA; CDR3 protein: CASSLGWGHNEQFF; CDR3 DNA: TGTGCCAGCAGCTTAGGATGGGGACACAATGAGCAGTTCTTC
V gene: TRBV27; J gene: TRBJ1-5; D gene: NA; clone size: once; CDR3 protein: CASSLSQTGARKHF; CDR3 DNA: TGTGCCAGCAGTTTATCCCAGACAGGAGCACGTAAGCATTTT
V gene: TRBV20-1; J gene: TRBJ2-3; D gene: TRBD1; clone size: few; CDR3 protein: CSANSGTGGPDTQYF; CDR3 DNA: TGCAGTGCCAATTCCGGGACAGGGGGACCAGATACGCAGTATTTT
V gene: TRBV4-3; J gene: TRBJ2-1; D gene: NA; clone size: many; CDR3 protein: CASSQDAGNEQFF; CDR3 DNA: TGCGCCAGCAGCCAAGATGCGGGGAATGAGCAGTTCTTC
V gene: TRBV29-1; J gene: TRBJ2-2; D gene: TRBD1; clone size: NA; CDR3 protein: CSALTGDTGELFF; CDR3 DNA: TGCAGCGCCCTGACAGGGGACACCGGGGAGCTGTTTTTT
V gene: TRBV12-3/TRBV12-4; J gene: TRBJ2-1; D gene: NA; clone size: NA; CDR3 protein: CASSLLGSPGFF; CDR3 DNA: TGTGCCAGCAGTTTATTGGGATCCCCTGGGTTCTTC
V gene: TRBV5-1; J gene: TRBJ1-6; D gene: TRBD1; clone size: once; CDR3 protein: CASSLRTGGGYNSPLHF; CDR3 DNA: TGCGCCAGCAGCTTGCGGACAGGGGGGGGGTATAATTCACCCCTCCACTTT
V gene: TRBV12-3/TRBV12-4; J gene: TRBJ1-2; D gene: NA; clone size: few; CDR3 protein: CASSLWGLGSPFYGYTF; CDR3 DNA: TGTGCCAGCAGTTTGTGGGGCTTAGGGTCTCCCTTCTATGGCTACACCTTC
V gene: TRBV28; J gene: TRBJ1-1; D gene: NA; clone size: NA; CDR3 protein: CASSLTSQGEAFF; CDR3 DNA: TGTGCCAGCAGTTTAACTTCACAGGGAGAAGCTTTCTTT
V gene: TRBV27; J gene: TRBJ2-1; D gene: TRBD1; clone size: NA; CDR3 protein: CAISLGGTYNEQFF; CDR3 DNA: TGTGCCATCAGTTTAGGGGGCACCTACAATGAGCAGTTCTTC
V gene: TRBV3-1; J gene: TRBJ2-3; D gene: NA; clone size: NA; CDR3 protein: CASSQAGAGTDTQYF; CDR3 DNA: TGTGCCAGCAGCCAGGCGGGGGCCGGCACAGATACGCAGTATTTT
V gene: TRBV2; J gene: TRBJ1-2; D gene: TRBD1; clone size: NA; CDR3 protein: CASRDRGLYGYTF; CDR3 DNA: TGTGCCAGCAGGGACAGGGGGCTCTATGGCTACACCTTC
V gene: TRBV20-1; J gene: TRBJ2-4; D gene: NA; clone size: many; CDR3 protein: CSVGSGGSIQYF; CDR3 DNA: TGCAGTGTGGGGTCAGGAGGAAGCATTCAGTACTTC